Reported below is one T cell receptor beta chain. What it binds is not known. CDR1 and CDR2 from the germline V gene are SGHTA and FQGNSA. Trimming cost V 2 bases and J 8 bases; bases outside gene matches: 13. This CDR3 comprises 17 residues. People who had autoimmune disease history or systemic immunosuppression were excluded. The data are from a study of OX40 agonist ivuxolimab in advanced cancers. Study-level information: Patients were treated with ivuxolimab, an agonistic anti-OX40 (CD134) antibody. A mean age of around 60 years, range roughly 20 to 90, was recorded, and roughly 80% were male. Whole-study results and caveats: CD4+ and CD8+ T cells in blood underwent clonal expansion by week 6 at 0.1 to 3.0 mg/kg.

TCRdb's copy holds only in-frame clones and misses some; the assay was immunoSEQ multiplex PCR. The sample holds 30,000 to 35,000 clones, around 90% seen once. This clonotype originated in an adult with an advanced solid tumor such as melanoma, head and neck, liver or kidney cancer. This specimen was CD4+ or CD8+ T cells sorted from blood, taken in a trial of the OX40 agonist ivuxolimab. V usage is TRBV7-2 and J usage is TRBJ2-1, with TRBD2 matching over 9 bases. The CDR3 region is CASSLFRGGRAVHEQFF. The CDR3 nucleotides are TGTGCCAGCAGCTTATTTCGTGGCGGGAGGGCTGTACATGAGCAGTTCTTC.